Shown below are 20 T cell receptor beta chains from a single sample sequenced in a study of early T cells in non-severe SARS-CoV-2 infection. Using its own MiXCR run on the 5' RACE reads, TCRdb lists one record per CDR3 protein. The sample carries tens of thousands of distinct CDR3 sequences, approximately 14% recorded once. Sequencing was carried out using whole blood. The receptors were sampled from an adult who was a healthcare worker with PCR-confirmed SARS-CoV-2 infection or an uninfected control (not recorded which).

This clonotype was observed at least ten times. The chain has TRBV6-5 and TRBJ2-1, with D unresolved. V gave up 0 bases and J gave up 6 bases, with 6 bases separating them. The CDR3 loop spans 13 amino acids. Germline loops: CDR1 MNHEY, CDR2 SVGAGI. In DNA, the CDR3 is TGTGCCAGCAGTTACTCGCCAGCCAATGAGCAGTTCTTC. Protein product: CASSYSPANEQFF.

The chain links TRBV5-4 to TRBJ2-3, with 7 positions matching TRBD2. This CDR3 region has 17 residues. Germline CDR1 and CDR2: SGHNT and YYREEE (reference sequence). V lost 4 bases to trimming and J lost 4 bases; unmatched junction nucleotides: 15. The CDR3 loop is CASSRPAGELAPDTQYF. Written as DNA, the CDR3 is TGTGCCAGCAGCCGCCCGGCGGGGGAATTAGCTCCAGATACGCAGTATTTT.

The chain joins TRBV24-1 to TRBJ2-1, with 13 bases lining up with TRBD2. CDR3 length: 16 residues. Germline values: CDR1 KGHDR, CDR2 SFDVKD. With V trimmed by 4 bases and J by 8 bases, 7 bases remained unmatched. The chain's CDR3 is CATSEGGLAGEYEQFF. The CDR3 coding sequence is TGTGCCACCAGTGAGGGAGGACTAGCGGGGGAGTATGAGCAGTTCTTC.

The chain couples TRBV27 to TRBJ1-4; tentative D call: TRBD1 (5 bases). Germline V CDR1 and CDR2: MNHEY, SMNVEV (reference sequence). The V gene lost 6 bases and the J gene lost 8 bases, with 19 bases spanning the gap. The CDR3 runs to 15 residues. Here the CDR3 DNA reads TGTGCCAGCAGATTTACGGTTAGGGGCGGAGAAAAACTGTTTTTT. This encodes CASRFTVRGGEKLFF.

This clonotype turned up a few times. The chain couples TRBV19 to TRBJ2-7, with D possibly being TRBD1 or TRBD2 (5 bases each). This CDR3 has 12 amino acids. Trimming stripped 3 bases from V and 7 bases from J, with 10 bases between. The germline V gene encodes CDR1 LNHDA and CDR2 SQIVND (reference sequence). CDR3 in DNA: TGTGCCAGTAGTATCAGGGACCGGGAGCAGTACTTC. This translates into CASSIRDREQYF.

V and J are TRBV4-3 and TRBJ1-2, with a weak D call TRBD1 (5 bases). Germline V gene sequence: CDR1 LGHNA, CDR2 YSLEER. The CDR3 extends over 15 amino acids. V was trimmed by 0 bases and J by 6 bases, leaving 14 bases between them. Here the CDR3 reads CASSQELGGPHGYTF. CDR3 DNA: TGCGCCAGCAGCCAAGAGCTTGGGGGACCCCATGGCTACACCTTC.

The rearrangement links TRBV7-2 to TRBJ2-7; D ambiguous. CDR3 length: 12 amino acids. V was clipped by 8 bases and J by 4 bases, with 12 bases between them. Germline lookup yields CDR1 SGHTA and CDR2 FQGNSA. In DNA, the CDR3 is TGTGCCAGCGACTGGTTTTTATACGAGCAGTACTTC. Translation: CASDWFLYEQYF.

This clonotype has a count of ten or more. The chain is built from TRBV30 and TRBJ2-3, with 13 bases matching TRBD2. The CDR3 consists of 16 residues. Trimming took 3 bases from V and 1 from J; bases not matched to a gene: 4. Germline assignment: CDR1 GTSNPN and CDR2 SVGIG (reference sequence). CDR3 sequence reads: CAWSLGLAGGTDTQYF. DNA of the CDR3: TGTGCCTGGAGCCTTGGACTAGCGGGAGGCACAGATACGCAGTATTTT.

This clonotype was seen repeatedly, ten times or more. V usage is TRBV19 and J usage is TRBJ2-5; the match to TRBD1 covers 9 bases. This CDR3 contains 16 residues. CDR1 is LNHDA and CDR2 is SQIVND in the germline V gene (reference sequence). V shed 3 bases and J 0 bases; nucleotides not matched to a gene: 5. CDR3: CASSMGWDRDQETQYF. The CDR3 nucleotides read TGTGCCAGTAGTATGGGATGGGACAGGGACCAAGAGACCCAGTACTTC.

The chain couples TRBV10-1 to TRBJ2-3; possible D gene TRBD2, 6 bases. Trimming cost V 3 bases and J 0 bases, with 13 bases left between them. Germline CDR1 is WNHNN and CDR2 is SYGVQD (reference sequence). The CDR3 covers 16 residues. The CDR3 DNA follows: TGCGCCAGCAGTGATCAGCGGCGGGGTAGCACAGATACGCAGTATTTT. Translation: CASSDQRRGSTDTQYF.

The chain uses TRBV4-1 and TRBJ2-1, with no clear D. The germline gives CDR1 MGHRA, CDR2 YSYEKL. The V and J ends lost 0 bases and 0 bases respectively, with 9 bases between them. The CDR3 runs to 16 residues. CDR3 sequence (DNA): TGCGCCAGCAGCCAAGAACGAAGAGTCTCCTACAATGAGCAGTTCTTC. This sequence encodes CASSQERRVSYNEQFF.

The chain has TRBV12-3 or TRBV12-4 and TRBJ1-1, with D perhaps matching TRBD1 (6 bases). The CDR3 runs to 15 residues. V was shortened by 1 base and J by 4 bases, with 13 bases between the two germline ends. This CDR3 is CASSLGRGMGTEAFF. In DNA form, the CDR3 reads TGTGCCAGCAGTTTAGGTAGGGGGATGGGCACTGAAGCTTTCTTT.

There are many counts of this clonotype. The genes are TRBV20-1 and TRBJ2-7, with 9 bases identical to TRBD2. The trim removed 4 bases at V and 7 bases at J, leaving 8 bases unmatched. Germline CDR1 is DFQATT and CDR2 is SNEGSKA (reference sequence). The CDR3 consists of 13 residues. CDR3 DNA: TGCAGTGCTACCGGGACTAGCTTATTTGAGCAGTACTTC. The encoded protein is CSATGTSLFEQYF.

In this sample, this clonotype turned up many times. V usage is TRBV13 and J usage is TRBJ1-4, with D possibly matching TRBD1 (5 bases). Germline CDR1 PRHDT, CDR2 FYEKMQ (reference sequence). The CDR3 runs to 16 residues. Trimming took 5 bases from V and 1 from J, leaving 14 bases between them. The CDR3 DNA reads TGTGCCAGCAGCGACCGGACAACTAGAACTAATGAAAAACTGTTTTTT. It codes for CASSDRTTRTNEKLFF. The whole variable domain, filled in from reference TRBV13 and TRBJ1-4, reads AAGVIQSPRHLIKEKRETATLKCYPIPRHDTVYWYQQGPGQDPQFLISFYEKMQSDKGSIPDRFSAQQFSDYHSELNMSSLELGDSALYFCASSDRTTRTNEKLFFGSGTQLSVL.

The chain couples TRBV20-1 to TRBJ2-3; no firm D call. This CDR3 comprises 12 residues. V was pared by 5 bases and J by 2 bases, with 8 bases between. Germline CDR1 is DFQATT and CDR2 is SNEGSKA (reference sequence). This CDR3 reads CSASRATDTQYF. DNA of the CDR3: TGCAGTGCTTCTAGGGCCACAGATACGCAGTATTTT.

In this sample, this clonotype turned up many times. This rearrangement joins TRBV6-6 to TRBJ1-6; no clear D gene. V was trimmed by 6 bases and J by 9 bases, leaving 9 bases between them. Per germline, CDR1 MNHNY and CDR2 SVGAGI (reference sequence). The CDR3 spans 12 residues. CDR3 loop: CASRTRISPLHF. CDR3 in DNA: TGTGCCAGCAGGACTAGAATTTCACCCCTCCACTTT.

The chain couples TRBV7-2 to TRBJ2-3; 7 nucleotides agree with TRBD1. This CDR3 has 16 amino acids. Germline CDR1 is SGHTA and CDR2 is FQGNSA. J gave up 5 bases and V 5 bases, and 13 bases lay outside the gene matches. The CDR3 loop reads CASSLRPRGPGDTQYF. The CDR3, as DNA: TGTGCCAGCAGCCTTCGTCCGAGGGGGCCCGGAGATACGCAGTATTTT.

CDR3 nucleotide sequence: TGTGCCAGCAGCCCTCGCGGGACTAGCGGAACAGATACGCAGTATTTT. Its protein product is CASSPRGTSGTDTQYF. V usage is TRBV5-5 and J usage is TRBJ2-3, with 11 positions matching TRBD2. The germline gives CDR1 SGHKS, CDR2 YYEKEE (reference sequence). The CDR3 has 16 residues. Germline trimming cut 4 bases from V and 3 bases from J; bases unmatched to any gene: 7.

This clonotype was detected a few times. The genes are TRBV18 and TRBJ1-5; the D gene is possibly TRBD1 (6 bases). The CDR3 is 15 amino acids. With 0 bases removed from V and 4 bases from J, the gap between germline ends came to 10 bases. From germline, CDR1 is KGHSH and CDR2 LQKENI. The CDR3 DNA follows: TGTGCCAGCTCACCACCAGGGGGATTGAATCAGCCCCAGCATTTT. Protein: CASSPPGGLNQPQHF.

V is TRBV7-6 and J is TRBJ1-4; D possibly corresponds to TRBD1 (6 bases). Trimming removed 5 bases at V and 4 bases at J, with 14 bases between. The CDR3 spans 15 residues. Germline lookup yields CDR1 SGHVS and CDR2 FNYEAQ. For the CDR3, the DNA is TGTGCCAGCAGCGCCACTGGACAGAATAATGAAAAACTGTTTTTT. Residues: CASSATGQNNEKLFF.